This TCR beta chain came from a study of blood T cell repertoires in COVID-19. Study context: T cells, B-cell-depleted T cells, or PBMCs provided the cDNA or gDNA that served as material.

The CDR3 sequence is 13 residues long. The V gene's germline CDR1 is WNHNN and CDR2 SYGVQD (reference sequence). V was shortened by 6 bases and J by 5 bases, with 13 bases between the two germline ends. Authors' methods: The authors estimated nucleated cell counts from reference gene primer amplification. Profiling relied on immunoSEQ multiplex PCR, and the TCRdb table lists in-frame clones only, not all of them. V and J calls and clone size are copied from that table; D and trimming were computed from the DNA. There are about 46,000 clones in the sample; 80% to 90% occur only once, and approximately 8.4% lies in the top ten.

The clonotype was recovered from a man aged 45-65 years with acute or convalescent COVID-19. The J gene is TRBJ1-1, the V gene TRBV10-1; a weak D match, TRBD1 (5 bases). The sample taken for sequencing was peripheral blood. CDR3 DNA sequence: TGCGCCAGCAGGCTCAGGGCGGAAACTGAAGCTTTCTTT. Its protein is CASRLRAETEAFF.